The present T cell receptor beta chain was sequenced within a study of cytomegalovirus exposure and HLA in healthy donors. The study ran its PCR with 60 Vbeta and 13 Jbeta primers. Method: immunoSEQ multiplex PCR; TCRdb's copy keeps in-frame clones and lacks some. The sample records about 120,000 clones, roughly 80% being singletons. The CDR3 runs to 15 residues. The junction had 3 bases not matched to a gene; V was cut back by 1 base and J by 0 bases. Per the germline V gene, CDR1 is LNHNV and CDR2 is YYDKDF (reference sequence). The specimen was PBMCs. The TCR comes from a young man in good health and CMV-seronegative. The rearrangement links TRBV15 to TRBJ2-7; 7 positions agree with TRBD2. CDR3 DNA sequence: TGTGCCACCAGCAGAGGTGCTAGCGGCTCCTACGAGCAGTACTTC. It translates to CATSRGASGSYEQYF.